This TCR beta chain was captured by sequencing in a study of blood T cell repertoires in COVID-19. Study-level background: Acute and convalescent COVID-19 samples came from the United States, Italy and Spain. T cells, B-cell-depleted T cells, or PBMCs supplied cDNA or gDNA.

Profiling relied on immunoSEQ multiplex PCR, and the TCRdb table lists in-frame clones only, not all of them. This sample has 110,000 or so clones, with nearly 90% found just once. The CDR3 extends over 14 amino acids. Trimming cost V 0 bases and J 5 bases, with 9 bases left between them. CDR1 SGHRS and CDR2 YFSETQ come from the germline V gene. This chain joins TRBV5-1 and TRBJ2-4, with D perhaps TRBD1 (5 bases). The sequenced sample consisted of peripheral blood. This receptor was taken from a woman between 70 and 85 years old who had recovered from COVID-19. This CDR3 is CASSLVGVENIQYF. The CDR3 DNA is TGCGCCAGCAGCTTGGTAGGGGTCGAAAACATTCAGTACTTC.